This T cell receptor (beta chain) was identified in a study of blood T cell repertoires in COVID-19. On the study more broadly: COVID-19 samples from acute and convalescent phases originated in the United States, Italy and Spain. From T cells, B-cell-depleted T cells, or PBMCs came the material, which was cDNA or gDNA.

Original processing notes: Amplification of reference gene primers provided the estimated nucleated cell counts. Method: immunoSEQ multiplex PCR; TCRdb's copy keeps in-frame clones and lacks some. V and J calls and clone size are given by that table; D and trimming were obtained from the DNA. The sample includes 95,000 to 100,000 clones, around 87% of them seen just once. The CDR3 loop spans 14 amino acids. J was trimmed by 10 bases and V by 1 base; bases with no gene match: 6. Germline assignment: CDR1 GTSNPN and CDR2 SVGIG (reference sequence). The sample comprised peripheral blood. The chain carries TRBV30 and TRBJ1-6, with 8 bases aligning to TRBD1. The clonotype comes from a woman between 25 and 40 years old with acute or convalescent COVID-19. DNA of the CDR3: TGTGCCTGGAGTGAGGACAGGGTGGGGTCACCCCTCCACTTT. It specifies CAWSEDRVGSPLHF. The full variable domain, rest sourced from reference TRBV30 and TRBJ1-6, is SQTIHQWPATLVQPVGSPLSLECTVEGTSNPNLYWYRQAAGRGLQLLFYSVGIGQISSEVPQNLSASRPQDRQFILSSKKLLLSDSGFYLCAWSEDRVGSPLHFGNGTRLTVT.